This T cell receptor beta chain was captured by sequencing in a study of T cell repertoires in cytomegalovirus infection. Study background: Newly reported HLA-C-restricted and thoroughly characterized HLA-B-restricted CMV epitopes were employed. TCR beta signatures that were public indicated CMV infection and matching HLA type.

The CDR3 has 15 residues. Study outcomes and limitations: HLA-C-restricted CMV clonotypes gave the most frequent clonotype in two of eight donors. Based on cumulative public TCR beta family frequency, carriers of CMV plus the relevant HLA were identified.

Concerning this clonotype: Its antigen is currently unknown. A junction boundary mismatches the germline segment, possibly from a read error.

TCRdb recomputed calls from the reads with MiXCR, one row per CDR3 protein. Of 310,000 or so distinct CDR3 sequences in the sample, more than 20% were seen once. The chain recombines TRBV5-3 with TRBJ2-3; D tentatively fits TRBD1 or TRBD2 (6 bases each). TRBV5-3 is labeled an ORF, and its function is uncertain. The sample was cultured PBMCs, taken from culture after CMV antigen stimulation. This clonotype was obtained from a human donor in good health (CMV status not recorded). Some clones in this sample may be carry-over from other donors' samples. CDR3 bases: TGTGCCAGCAGCTTGGAGGGGGTCCTGGCAGATACGCAGTATTTT. Translating gives CASSLEGVLADTQYF.